This TCR beta chain originates from a study of T cell responses to AZD1222 COVID-19 vaccine. General study findings and limits: White British ancestry dominated among donors, who included more females, and clonal diversity was possibly underestimated.

Sequenced by immunoSEQ multiplex PCR; TCRdb stores in-frame clones only, minus some. Seen here are about 140,000 clones, 92% observed once, and the top ten hold approximately 3.8%. CDR3 length equals 13 residues. Trimming removed 4 bases from V and 8 bases from J, with 12 bases in between. Looked up from germline, CDR1 is SGHRS and CDR2 is YFSETQ. This clone was detected only a few times. Its matching antigen is unknown. The receptor was derived from an adult who received the AZD1222 COVID-19 vaccine. This material consisted of peripheral blood, taken 28 days after the second AZD1222 dose. The rearrangement uses TRBV5-1 and TRBJ1-4, with unresolved D. CDR3 in DNA: TGCGCCAGCAGCCCTTGGACGGGGGAAAAACTGTTTTTT. The encoded protein is CASSPWTGEKLFF.